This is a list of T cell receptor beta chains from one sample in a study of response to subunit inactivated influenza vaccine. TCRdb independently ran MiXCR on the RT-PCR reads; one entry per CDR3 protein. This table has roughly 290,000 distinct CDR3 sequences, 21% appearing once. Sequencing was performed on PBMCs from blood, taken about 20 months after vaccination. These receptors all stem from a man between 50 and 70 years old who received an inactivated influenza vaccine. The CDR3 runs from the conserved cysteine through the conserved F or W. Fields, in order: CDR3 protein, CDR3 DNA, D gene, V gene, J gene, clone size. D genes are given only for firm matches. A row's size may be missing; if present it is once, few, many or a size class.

CASTPDGGYGYTF	TGTGCCAGCACCCCGGACGGGGGTTATGGCTACACCTTC	.	TRBV5-6	TRBJ1-2	.
CSASDGASNQPQHF	TGCAGTGCCAGCGACGGGGCGAGCAATCAGCCCCAGCATTTT	.	TRBV20-1	TRBJ1-5	few
CASSDAGTGRDNSPLHF	TGTGCCAGCAGCGACGCCGGGACAGGGAGGGATAATTCACCCCTCCACTTT	TRBD1	TRBV7-9	TRBJ1-6	many
CASSLTGALRGDEQFF	TGCGCCAGCAGCTTGACGGGGGCCCTCCGGGGGGATGAGCAGTTCTTC	.	TRBV5-1	TRBJ2-1	few
CASRGYGNEPQHF	TGTGCCAGCAGGGGGTACGGTAATGAGCCCCAGCATTTT	.	TRBV2	TRBJ1-5	.
CASSSGTGWYF	TGTGCCAGCAGTTCCGGGACAGGGTGGTACTTC	TRBD1	TRBV27	TRBJ2-7	.
CASSEGLAGLGAQYF	TGCGCCAGCAGTGAGGGACTAGCGGGATTAGGTGCGCAGTATTTT	TRBD2	TRBV10-1	TRBJ2-3	.
CATKGGGGYNTEAFF	TGTGCCACCAAGGGGGGGGGAGGTTACAACACTGAAGCTTTCTTT	.	TRBV24-1	TRBJ1-1	.
CASSRGKDEAFF	TGTGCCAGCAGCCGCGGGAAGGACGAAGCTTTCTTT	.	TRBV3-1	TRBJ1-1	.
CASSLAGTGQETQYF	TGTGCCAGCAGCTTAGCCGGGACAGGGCAAGAGACCCAGTACTTC	TRBD1	TRBV7-9	TRBJ2-5	many
CASSQGGLRDDSYEQYF	TGCGCCAGCAGCCAAGGGGGCTTGAGGGACGACTCCTACGAGCAGTACTTC	.	TRBV4-1	TRBJ2-7	few
CASSPGLAGGTYEQYF	TGCGCCAGCAGCCCCGGACTAGCGGGAGGCACCTACGAGCAGTACTTC	TRBD2	TRBV4-3	TRBJ2-7	few
CAISDSSGSRNRGTDTQYF	TGTGCCATCAGTGATTCCAGCGGGAGTCGGAATCGGGGCACAGATACGCAGTATTTT	TRBD2	TRBV10-3	TRBJ2-3	.
CASRSTGPGVGNQPQHF	TGTGCCAGCAGATCCACAGGGCCCGGTGTCGGCAATCAGCCCCAGCATTTT	.	TRBV6-1	TRBJ1-5	few
CASSTRDSPTYEQYF	TGTGCCAGCAGCACCCGGGACAGCCCAACCTACGAGCAGTACTTC	TRBD1	TRBV28	TRBJ2-7	.
CASSRITDTQYF	TGTGCCAGCAGCCGGATCACAGATACGCAGTATTTT	.	TRBV6-2/TRBV6-3	TRBJ2-3	.
CASSFSPGFGELFF	TGCGCCAGCAGCTTTTCCCCGGGGTTCGGGGAGCTGTTTTTT	.	TRBV5-1	TRBJ2-2	few
CASRRPGTEAFF	TGTGCCAGCAGACGACCAGGCACTGAAGCTTTCTTT	.	TRBV12-3/TRBV12-4	TRBJ1-1	few
CSALPGTHNEKLFF	TGCAGTGCTTTACCCGGGACTCATAATGAAAAACTGTTTTTT	.	TRBV20-1	TRBJ1-4	few
CATGGNEQFF	TGTGCCACCGGGGGCAATGAGCAGTTCTTC	.	TRBV10-3	TRBJ2-1	.
CASSIGVSNSGANVLTF	TGTGCCAGTAGTATTGGCGTTTCCAACTCTGGGGCCAACGTCCTGACTTTC	.	TRBV19	TRBJ2-6	.
CASSEDTMNTEAFF	TGTGCCAGCAGTGAAGACACTATGAACACTGAAGCTTTCTTT	.	TRBV25-1	TRBJ1-1	.
CASSPEKGWTEAFF	TGTGCCAGCAGCCCAGAGAAGGGTTGGACTGAAGCTTTCTTT	.	TRBV4-2	TRBJ1-1	few
CASSLQGLNTEAFF	TGCGCCAGCAGCTTACAGGGCTTGAACACTGAAGCTTTCTTT	.	TRBV7-2	TRBJ1-1	many
CASSPISGELFF	TGTGCCAGCTCACCAATAAGCGGGGAGCTGTTTTTT	.	TRBV18	TRBJ2-2	.
CASSSGEAQHF	TGTGCCAGCAGTTCGGGTGAGGCCCAGCATTTT	.	TRBV12-3/TRBV12-4	TRBJ1-5	few
CASSTTTSDSYEQYF	TGCGCCAGCAGTACCACGACTAGCGACTCCTACGAGCAGTACTTC	TRBD2	TRBV10-2	TRBJ2-7	many